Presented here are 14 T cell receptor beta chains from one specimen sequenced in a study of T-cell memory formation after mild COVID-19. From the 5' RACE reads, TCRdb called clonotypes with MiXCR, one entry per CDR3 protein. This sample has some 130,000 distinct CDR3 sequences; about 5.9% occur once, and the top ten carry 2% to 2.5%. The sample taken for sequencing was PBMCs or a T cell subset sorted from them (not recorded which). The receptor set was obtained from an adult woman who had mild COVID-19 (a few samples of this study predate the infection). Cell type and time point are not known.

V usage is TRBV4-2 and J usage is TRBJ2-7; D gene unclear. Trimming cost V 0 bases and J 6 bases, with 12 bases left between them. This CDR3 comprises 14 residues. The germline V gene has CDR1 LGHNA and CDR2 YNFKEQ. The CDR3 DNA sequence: TGTGCCAGCAGCCAAGAGATGCTTCTGGGCGAGCAGTACTTC. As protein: CASSQEMLLGEQYF.

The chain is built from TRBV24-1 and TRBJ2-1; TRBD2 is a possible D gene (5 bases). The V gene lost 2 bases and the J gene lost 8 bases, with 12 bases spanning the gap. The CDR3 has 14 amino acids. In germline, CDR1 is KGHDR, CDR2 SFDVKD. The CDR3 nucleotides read TGTGCCACCAGTGATTCTAGCCCGAGGGATGAGCAGTTCTTC. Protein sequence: CATSDSSPRDEQFF.

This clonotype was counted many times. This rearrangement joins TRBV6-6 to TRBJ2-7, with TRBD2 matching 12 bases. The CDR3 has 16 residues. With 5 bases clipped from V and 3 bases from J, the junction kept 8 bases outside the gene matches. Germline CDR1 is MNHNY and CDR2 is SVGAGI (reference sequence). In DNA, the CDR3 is TGTGCCAGCAGTACACAACTAGCGGGAGGCCACTACGAGCAGTACTTC. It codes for CASSTQLAGGHYEQYF.

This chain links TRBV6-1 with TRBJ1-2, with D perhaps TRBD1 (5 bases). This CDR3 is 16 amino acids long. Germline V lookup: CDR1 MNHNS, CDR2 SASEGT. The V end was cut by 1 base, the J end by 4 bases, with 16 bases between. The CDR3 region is CASSEGQLRLLYGYTF. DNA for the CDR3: TGTGCCAGCAGTGAAGGACAGTTACGTCTCCTCTATGGCTACACCTTC.

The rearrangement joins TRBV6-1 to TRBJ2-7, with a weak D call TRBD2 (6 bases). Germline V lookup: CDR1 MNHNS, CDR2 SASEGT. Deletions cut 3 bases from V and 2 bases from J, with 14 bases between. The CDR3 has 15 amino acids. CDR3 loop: CASSDAAGRAYEQYF. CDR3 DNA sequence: TGTGCCAGCAGTGACGCCGCGGGAAGAGCCTACGAGCAGTACTTC.

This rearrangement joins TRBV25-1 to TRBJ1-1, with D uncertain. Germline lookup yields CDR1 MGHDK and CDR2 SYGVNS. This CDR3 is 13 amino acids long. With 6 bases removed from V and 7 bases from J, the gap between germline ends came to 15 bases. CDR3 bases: TGTGCCAGCAGCGATCTTGAGGGAGATGAAGCTTTCTTT. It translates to CASSDLEGDEAFF.

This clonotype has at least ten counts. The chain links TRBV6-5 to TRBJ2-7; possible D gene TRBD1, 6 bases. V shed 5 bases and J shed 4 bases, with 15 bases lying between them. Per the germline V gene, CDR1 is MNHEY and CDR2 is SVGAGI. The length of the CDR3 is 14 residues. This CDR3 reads CASSSWDIPYEQYF. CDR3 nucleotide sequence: TGTGCCAGCAGTAGCTGGGACATCCCGTACGAGCAGTACTTC.

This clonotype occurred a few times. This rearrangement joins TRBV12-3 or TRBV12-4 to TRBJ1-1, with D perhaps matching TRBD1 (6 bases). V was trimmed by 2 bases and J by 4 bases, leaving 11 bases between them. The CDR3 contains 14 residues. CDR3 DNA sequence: TGTGCCAGCAGTTTATACAGGGCCCTCACTGAAGCTTTCTTT. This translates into CASSLYRALTEAFF.

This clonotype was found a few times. CDR3 residues: CATSDPRGGYEQYF. In DNA form, the CDR3 reads TGTGCCACCAGTGACCCTCGCGGTGGGTACGAGCAGTACTTC. This chain uses TRBV24-1 with TRBJ2-7, with D uncertain. This CDR3 comprises 14 residues. V was shortened by 4 bases and J by 4 bases, with 13 bases between the two germline ends. CDR1 and CDR2 (germline): KGHDR, SFDVKD.

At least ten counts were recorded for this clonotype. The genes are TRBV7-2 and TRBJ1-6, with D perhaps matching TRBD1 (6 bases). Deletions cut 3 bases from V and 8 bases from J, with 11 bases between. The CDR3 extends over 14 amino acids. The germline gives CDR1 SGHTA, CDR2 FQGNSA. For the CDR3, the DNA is TGTGCCAGCAGCTTCCGGGGGCGGGATTCACCCCTCCACTTT. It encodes CASSFRGRDSPLHF.

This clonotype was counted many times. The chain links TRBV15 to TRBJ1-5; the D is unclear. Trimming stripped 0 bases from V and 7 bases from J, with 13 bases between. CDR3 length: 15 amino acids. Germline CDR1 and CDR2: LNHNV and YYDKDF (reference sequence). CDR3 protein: CATSRDLGGWQPQHF. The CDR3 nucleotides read TGTGCCACCAGCAGAGATCTTGGAGGGTGGCAGCCCCAGCATTTT.

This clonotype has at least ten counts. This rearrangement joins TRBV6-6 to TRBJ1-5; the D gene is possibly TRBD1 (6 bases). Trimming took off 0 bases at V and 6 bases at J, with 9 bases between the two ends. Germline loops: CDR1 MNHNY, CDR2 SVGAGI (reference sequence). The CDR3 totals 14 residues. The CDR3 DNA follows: TGTGCCAGCAGTTACTCACAGGGTTCTCAGCCCCAGCATTTT. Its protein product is CASSYSQGSQPQHF.

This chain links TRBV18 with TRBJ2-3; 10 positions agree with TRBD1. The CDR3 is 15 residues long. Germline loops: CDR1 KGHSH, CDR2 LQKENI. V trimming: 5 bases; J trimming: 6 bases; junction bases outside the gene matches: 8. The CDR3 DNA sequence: TGTGCCAGCTCAGCAGACAGGGGGCTTTGGGATACGCAGTATTTT. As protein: CASSADRGLWDTQYF.

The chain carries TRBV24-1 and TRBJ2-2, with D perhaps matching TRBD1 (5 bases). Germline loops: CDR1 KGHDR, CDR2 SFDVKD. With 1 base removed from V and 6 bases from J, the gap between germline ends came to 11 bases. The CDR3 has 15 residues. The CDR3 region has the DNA TGTGCCACCAGTGATTTTTCAGGGTTGGCCGGGGAGCTGTTTTTT. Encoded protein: CATSDFSGLAGELFF.